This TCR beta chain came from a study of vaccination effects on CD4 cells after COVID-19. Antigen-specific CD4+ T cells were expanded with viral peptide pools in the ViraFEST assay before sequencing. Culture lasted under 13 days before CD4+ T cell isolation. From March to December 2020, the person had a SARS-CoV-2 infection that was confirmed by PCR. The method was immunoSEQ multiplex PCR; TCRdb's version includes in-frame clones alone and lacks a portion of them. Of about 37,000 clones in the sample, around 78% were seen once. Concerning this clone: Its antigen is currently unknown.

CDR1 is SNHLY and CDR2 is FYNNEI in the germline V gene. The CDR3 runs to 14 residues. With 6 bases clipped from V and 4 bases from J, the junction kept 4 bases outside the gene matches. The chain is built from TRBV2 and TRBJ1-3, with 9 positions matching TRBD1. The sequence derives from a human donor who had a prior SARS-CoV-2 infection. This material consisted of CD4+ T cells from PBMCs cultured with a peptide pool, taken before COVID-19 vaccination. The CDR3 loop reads CASRQGASGNTIYF. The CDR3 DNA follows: TGTGCCAGCAGACAGGGGGCATCGGGAAACACCATATATTTT.